The sequence of this TCR beta chain was determined in a study of PD-L1 blockade in urothelial cancer. Study overall: Blood was evaluated 3 weeks (second dose) and 6 weeks after therapy began.

Time point specified: pretreatment peripheral blood. This clone was picked up one time. The method was immunoSEQ multiplex PCR; TCRdb's version includes in-frame clones alone and lacks a portion of them. The sample contains about 45,000 clones, roughly 84% of which appear only once. Germline V gene lookup returns CDR1 SGHVS and CDR2 FQNEAQ. This CDR3 spans 13 amino acids. With 8 bases removed from V and 5 bases from J, the gap between germline ends came to 15 bases. The sample here was PBMCs, taken around atezolizumab (anti-PD-L1) treatment. The sequence was collected from a donor aged 40 or older with urothelial cancer. The genes are TRBV7-8 and TRBJ1-1; a possible D gene is TRBD1 (5 bases). The CDR3 DNA reads as TGTGCCAGCGGGCCAGGGTCGGGTACTGAAGCTTTCTTT. This gives the protein CASGPGSGTEAFF.